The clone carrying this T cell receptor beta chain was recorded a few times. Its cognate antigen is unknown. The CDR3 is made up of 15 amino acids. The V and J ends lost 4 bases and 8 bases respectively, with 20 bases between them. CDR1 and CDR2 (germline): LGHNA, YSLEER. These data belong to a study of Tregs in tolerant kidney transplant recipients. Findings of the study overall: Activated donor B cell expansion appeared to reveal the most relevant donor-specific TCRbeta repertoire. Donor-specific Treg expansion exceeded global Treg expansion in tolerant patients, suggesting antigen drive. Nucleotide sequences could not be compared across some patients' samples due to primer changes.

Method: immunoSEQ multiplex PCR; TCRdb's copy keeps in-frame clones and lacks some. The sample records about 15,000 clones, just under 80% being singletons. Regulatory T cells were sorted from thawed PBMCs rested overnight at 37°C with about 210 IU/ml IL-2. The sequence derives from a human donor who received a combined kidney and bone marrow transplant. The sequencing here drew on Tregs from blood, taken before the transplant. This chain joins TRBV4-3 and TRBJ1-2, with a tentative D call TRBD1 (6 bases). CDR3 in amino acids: CASSPGRTGSQGYTF. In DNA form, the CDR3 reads TGCGCCAGCAGCCCCGGTCGCACAGGGAGTCAGGGCTACACCTTC.